Detailed here is one T cell receptor (beta chain). Its antigen is unknown. Among the 120 subjects of the validation cohort, separate from the approximately 660-subject first cohort, were the donors. CDR3 length: 14 amino acids. V was trimmed by 1 base and J by 0 bases, leaving 6 bases between them. Germline CDR1 reads KGHSH; CDR2 reads LQKENI. This sample is drawn from a study of cytomegalovirus exposure and HLA in healthy donors. Regarding the study as a whole: Reportedly, cytomegalovirus status was diagnosed with high sensitivity and specificity. Testing in vitro showed a few CMV-associated chains specific for CMV antigens. Rarity held for most TCR sequences, but there were some public TCRs that occurred in many donors.

Repertoires were generated with immunoSEQ multiplex PCR, while TCRdb's copy carries only in-frame clones and drops some. The table includes about 150,000 clones, approximately 89% detected once. This receptor was obtained from a man younger than 30 in good health and CMV-seronegative. The chain uses TRBV18 and TRBJ1-2; D is undetermined. Sequences were obtained from PBMCs. CDR3 DNA sequence: TGTGCCAGCTCACCACTCCGAGCTAACTATGGCTACACCTTC. Translating it yields CASSPLRANYGYTF.